This T cell receptor beta chain was documented in a study of T cells in Graves' hyperthyroidism and ophthalmopathy. Researchers defined stable Graves' hyperthyroidism as no ophthalmopathy progression within 18 months. This clonotype was counted at least ten times. RNA transcripts yielded amplified TCR beta CDR3 regions. When the TCR CDR3 underwent first-round RT-PCR, the HTBI primer set was used. In TCRdb, the multiplex PCR reads were re-called with MiXCR into one record per CDR3 protein. In the table there are about 420,000 distinct CDR3 sequences, roughly an eighth of which are singletons. The sequenced sample was blood. This TCR was recovered from a young woman with Graves' hyperthyroidism.

The CDR3 region has the DNA TGTGCCAGCAGCAGGGACCGCGCTGTTGCGGCTTTCTTT. This sequence encodes CASSRDRAVAAFF. This chain uses TRBV5-5 with TRBJ1-1, with D tentatively TRBD1 (5 bases). V was shortened by 4 bases and J by 11 bases, with 18 bases between the two germline ends. Germline assignment: CDR1 SGHKS and CDR2 YYEKEE (reference sequence). The CDR3 runs 13 residues.